This T cell receptor beta chain originates from a study of identical twins. General study points: High-abundance cord blood beta clonotypes had fewer insertions; memory repertoires showed none. Where beta out-of-frame sequences were concerned, excess twin sharing was weaker.

A universal primer site was incorporated via template switching, and the cDNA contained unique molecular identifiers. In TCRdb, the 5' RACE reads were re-called with MiXCR into one record per CDR3 protein. Counted here are 690,000 or so distinct CDR3 sequences, 5.5% to 6.5% occurring once; the ten biggest clones make up roughly 2%. This clonotype was detected ten times or more. Its antigen is unidentified. The CDR3 has 13 residues. Germline V gives CDR1 DFQATT, CDR2 SNEGSKA (reference sequence). V lost 6 bases, J lost 0 bases, and 12 bases lay in between. V is TRBV20-1 and J is TRBJ2-7; possibly TRBD1 for D (5 bases). The sample was naive T cells sorted from blood. This TCR was recovered from a man between 18 and 29 years old in good health. This CDR3 is CSAYVQVSYEQYF. CDR3 coding DNA: TGCAGTGCCTACGTACAGGTCTCCTACGAGCAGTACTTC.